This T cell receptor (beta chain) is from a study of T cell responses to AZD1222 COVID-19 vaccine. Study findings and constraints: Nearly half of unique spike-specific TCRs reportedly avoided B.1.351 and B.1.1.7 mutated regions.

This clone came up a few times. Its cognate antigen is unknown. The protocol was immunoSEQ multiplex PCR, while the TCRdb copy is restricted to in-frame clones and leaves out a portion. The sample records about 140,000 clones, around nine tenths being singletons. The TCR comes from an adult in good health. The sample in question was peripheral blood, obtained on day 0 of AZD1222 vaccination.

The CDR3 coding sequence is TGTGCCACCAGTGATTACAGCAATCAGCCCCAGCATTTT. Encoded protein: CATSDYSNQPQHF. The V and J genes are TRBV24-1 and TRBJ1-5; D unclear. The CDR3 spans 13 residues. The V gene lost 2 bases and the J gene lost 1 base, with 2 bases spanning the gap. Germline CDR1 KGHDR, CDR2 SFDVKD.